This T cell receptor beta chain emerged from a study of CD8+ T cells in alopecia areata. Study in general: Tofacitinib was taken orally by treated patients, and the dose was 5 to 10 mg twice daily. Tofacitinib ran for 6 to 18 months before 6 months off drug. Overall study results and limits: Administration of tofacitinib significantly diminished scalp clonality and expanded CD8+ clones within the top 100. Especially in alopecia totalis/universalis, lesional scalp showed greater clonality than normal scalp did.

The treatment is: oral pan-JAK inhibitor, 5-10 mg twice daily. Punch biopsies of lesional scalp, plus peripheral blood, were taken from alopecia areata patients. Once RNA had been extracted, it was reverse transcribed into cDNA to act as the sequencing template. Sequenced by immunoSEQ multiplex PCR; TCRdb stores in-frame clones only, minus some. The table records around 13,000 clones, roughly 65% of them present only once. Comments on this clone: Its target is not known.

Germline V gene lookup returns CDR1 SNHLY and CDR2 FYNNEI. CDR3 length equals 12 residues. J lost 15 bases, V lost 6 bases, and 7 bases had no gene match. This sequence originates from a human donor with alopecia areata. The chain joins TRBV2 to TRBJ1-6, with 8 bases matching TRBD1. Material: skin, obtained at week 4, from a patient treated with tofacitinib. The DNA of the CDR3 is TGTGCCAGCAGGACGGGACAGGAACACCTCCACTTT. Protein: CASRTGQEHLHF.